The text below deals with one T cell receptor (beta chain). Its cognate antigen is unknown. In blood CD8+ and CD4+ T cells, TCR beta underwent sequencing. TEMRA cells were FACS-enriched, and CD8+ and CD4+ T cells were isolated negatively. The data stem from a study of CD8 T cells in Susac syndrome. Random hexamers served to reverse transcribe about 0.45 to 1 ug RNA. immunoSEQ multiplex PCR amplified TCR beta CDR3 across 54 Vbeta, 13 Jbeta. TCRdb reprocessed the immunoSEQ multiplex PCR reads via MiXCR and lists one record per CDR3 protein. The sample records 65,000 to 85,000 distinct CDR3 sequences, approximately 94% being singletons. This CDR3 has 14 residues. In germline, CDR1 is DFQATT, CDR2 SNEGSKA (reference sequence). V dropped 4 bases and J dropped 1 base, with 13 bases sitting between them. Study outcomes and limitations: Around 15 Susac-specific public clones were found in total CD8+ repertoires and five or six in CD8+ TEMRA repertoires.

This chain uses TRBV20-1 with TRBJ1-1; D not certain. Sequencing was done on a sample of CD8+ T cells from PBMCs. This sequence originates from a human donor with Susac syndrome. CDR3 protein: CSAISRDTNTEAFF. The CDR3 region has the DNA TGCAGTGCTATATCGCGGGATACGAACACTGAAGCTTTCTTT.